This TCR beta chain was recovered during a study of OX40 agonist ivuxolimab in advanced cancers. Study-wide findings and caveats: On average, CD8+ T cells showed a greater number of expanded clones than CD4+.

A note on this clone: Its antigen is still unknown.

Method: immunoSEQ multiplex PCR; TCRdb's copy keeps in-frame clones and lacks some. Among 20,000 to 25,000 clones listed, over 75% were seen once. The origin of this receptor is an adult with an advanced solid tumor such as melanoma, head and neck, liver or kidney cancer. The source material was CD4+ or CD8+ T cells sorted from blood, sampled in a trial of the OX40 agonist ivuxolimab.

The CDR3 sequence is CASSYANRGRNYGYTF. CDR3 nucleotide sequence: TGTGCCAGCAGTTATGCCAACAGGGGGCGAAACTATGGCTACACCTTC. The rearrangement uses TRBV6-5 and TRBJ1-2; TRBD1 agrees at 9 bases. V dropped 3 bases and J dropped 2; count of bases not matched to a gene: 7. In germline, CDR1 is MNHEY, CDR2 SVGAGI. The CDR3 is 16 residues long.